The 6 T cell receptor beta chains given below trace back to one sample, sequenced in a study of shared clonotypes between healthy human individuals. TCRdb's copy holds only in-frame clones and misses some; the assay was immunoSEQ multiplex PCR. This table has approximately 2,000,000 clones, 85% to 95% appearing once. The sequencing input was naive CD4+ T cells from PBMCs. Subset reported: CD45RA+ positively selected. Receptors were obtained from a man in his late teens or twenties in good health. Some clones in this sample may be carry-over from other donors' samples.

The chain joins TRBV2 to TRBJ2-3; TRBD2 agrees at 9 bases. Trimming at V came to 5 bases and at J to 5 bases, leaving 17 bases not matched to a gene. The CDR3 length is 18 residues. CDR1 is SNHLY and CDR2 is FYNNEI in the germline V gene. The CDR3 region has the DNA TGTGCCAGCAGTCGGAGTTCTAGCGGGACAAGACCTGTAGATACGCAGTATTTT. Translating it yields CASSRSSSGTRPVDTQYF.

This chain joins TRBV29-1 and TRBJ1-2; D gene unclear. V shed 7 bases and J shed 7 bases, with 16 bases lying between them. The CDR3 runs 12 residues. Germline CDR1 and CDR2: SQVTM and ANQGSEA. CDR3 sequence reads: CSGGGIEGGYTF. DNA for the CDR3: TGCAGCGGGGGAGGGATCGAGGGTGGCTACACCTTC.

The chain couples TRBV18 to TRBJ2-3; weak D call: TRBD2 (6 bases). CDR3 length: 15 amino acids. V was trimmed by 3 bases and J by 4 bases, leaving 14 bases between them. The V gene's germline CDR1 is KGHSH and CDR2 LQKENI. Here the CDR3 reads CASSPTEGAADTQYF. The DNA of the CDR3 is TGTGCCAGCTCACCTACGGAGGGTGCGGCAGATACGCAGTATTTT.

The chain couples TRBV6-1 to TRBJ1-5; D gene ambiguous. V was cut by 4 bases and J by 3 bases, with 7 bases left in between. This CDR3 region has 13 residues. From germline, CDR1 is MNHNS and CDR2 SASEGT. CDR3 sequence (DNA): TGTGCCAGCAGTGTTCGGGTCAATCAGCCCCAGCATTTT. Its protein is CASSVRVNQPQHF.

V and J are TRBV11-2 and TRBJ2-2, with 8 nucleotides matching TRBD1. The CDR3 sequence is 14 residues long. CDR1 and CDR2 (germline): SGHAT, FQNNGV. V lost 3 bases and J lost 6; bases outside the gene matches: 3. DNA of the CDR3: TGTGCCAGCAGCTTCCAGGGGGCTCCCGGGGAGCTGTTTTTT. Protein sequence: CASSFQGAPGELFF.

Comment on this clone: This CDR3 is also generated by other DNA sequences in the sample. The gene calls are TRBV5-1 and TRBJ1-3, with D unclear. Germline loops: CDR1 SGHRS, CDR2 YFSETQ. The CDR3 consists of 14 residues. With 4 bases removed from V and 1 base from J, the gap between germline ends came to 9 bases. The CDR3 region is CASSPTTSGNTIYF. For the CDR3, the DNA is TGCGCCAGCAGCCCGACCACTTCTGGAAACACCATATATTTT.